Presented here are 13 T cell receptor beta chains from one specimen sequenced in a study of CD4+ T cells in melanoma (dated by TCRdb to 2021 to 2024). Library preparation used the immunoSEQ multiplex PCR assay. TCRdb provides this immuneACCESS table in a form limited to in-frame rearrangements. Some clones are lacking; in checked studies, under half of them reflect an unresolved V gene, and why the rest are absent is not known. This sample lists 8,000 to 10,000 clones; around two thirds were detected once. Of the sample, about 24% is held by the ten largest clones. Sequencing was done on a sample of tumor tissue. The source is a human donor with melanoma.

This rearrangement joins TRBV27 to TRBJ1-2; 8 nucleotides align to TRBD1. Germline V gene data show CDR1 as MNHEY and CDR2 as SMNVEV (reference sequence). The CDR3 has 14 amino acids. V lost 6 bases and J lost 2; bases outside the gene matches: 5. The CDR3 region has the DNA TGTGCCAGCAGCTATGGGGACAGGAACTATGGCTACACCTTC. This codes for CASSYGDRNYGYTF.

This clone was found once. The chain has TRBV28 and TRBJ1-2; tentatively, D is TRBD1 (6 bases). This CDR3 region has 16 residues. Germline V gene lookup returns CDR1 MDHEN and CDR2 SYDVKM. V was cut by 6 bases and J by 8 bases, with 25 bases left in between. Here the CDR3 reads CASSELDSIYSRGYTF. In nucleotides, the CDR3 is TGTGCCAGCAGCGAGTTGGACAGCATCTATTCGCGGGGCTACACCTTC.

This chain links TRBV5-1 with TRBJ2-7; D call uncertain. V lost 0 bases, J lost 5 bases, and 3 bases lay in between. CDR3 size: 11 residues. Germline CDR1 is SGHRS and CDR2 is YFSETQ. In nucleotides, the CDR3 is TGCGCCAGCAGCTTGGGGGACGAGCAGTACTTC. Translation: CASSLGDEQYF.

This sequence joins TRBV7-2 and TRBJ2-1; 12 bases agree with TRBD2. The junction had 9 bases not matched to a gene; V was cut back by 0 bases and J by 9 bases. The CDR3 has 17 residues. Per germline, CDR1 SGHTA and CDR2 FQGNSA. DNA for the CDR3: TGTGCCAGCAGCTTAGCCTCCGGGACTAGCGGGTTGGTTGAGCAGTTCTTC. It encodes CASSLASGTSGLVEQFF.

The count of this clone is one. V gene TRBV5-1 combines with J gene TRBJ2-7; TRBD2 aligns across 7 bases. Germline-derived CDR1 and CDR2 are SGHRS and YFSETQ. The CDR3 length is 14 residues. The V gene end was trimmed by 2 bases and the J gene end by 3 bases; junction bases not matched to a gene: 5. CDR3 DNA: TGCGCCAGCAGCTTCGGCGGGGGATTCTACGAGCAGTACTTC. This codes for CASSFGGGFYEQYF.

V usage is TRBV11-2 and J usage is TRBJ2-7, with D unresolved. Germline values: CDR1 SGHAT, CDR2 FQNNGV. Trimming took 5 bases from V and 5 from J, leaving 13 bases between them. This CDR3 comprises 13 residues. The CDR3 DNA is TGTGCCAGCAGCGCCCGGGCAGGCCACGAGCAGTACTTC. Translated, it gives CASSARAGHEQYF.

The V gene is TRBV2, the J gene TRBJ1-1; no definite D call. Germline-derived CDR1 and CDR2 are SNHLY and FYNNEI. CDR3 length: 15 amino acids. Trimming left V 10 bases short and J 0 bases short, with 18 bases between. CDR3 loop: CATCSEACMNTEAFF. CDR3 DNA sequence: TGTGCCACCTGCTCGGAAGCCTGCATGAACACTGAAGCTTTCTTT.

The chain carries TRBV9 and TRBJ2-1, with TRBD2 identical over 11 bases. J was trimmed by 0 bases and V by 3 bases; bases with no gene match: 14. The CDR3 runs 20 residues. Germline CDR1 reads SGDLS; CDR2 reads YYNGEE. Written as DNA, the CDR3 is TGTGCCAGCAGCGGATTTACCACTAGCGGGGGCGTTACCTCCTACAATGAGCAGTTCTTC. Protein sequence: CASSGFTTSGGVTSYNEQFF.

This chain joins TRBV9 and TRBJ2-5; 8 bases line up with TRBD2. CDR1 and CDR2 (germline): SGDLS, YYNGEE. With 4 bases clipped from V and 1 base from J, the junction kept 3 bases outside the gene matches. The CDR3 runs to 14 residues. The CDR3 region is CASSPGGTQETQYF. CDR3 bases: TGTGCCAGCAGCCCGGGGGGGACCCAAGAGACCCAGTACTTC.

The chain is built from TRBV7-9 and TRBJ2-1; 10 bases are shared with TRBD1. CDR1 is SEHNR, CDR2 FQNEAQ, per germline (reference sequence). V trimming: 5 bases; J trimming: 7 bases; junction bases outside the gene matches: 17. The CDR3 length is 18 residues. CDR3 in amino acids: CASSTHRPGTGDMNEQFF. For the CDR3, the DNA is TGTGCCAGCAGCACCCACAGACCCGGGACAGGGGATATGAATGAGCAGTTCTTC.

This chain links TRBV19 with TRBJ1-2; D remains ambiguous. The CDR3 covers 13 residues. CDR1 and CDR2 from the germline V gene are LNHDA and SQIVND (reference sequence). Trimming stripped 5 bases from V and 4 bases from J, with 11 bases between. The CDR3 sequence is CASSLSLRYGYTF. Here the CDR3 DNA reads TGTGCCAGTAGTCTAAGCCTCCGCTATGGCTACACCTTC.

V gene TRBV29-1 combines with J gene TRBJ2-3; TRBD1 might be the D (5 bases). CDR1 SQVTM and CDR2 ANQGSEA come from the germline V gene. The CDR3 runs 12 residues. Between the trimmed V and J ends, which lost 8 bases and 4 bases, there was a span of 13 bases. The DNA for the CDR3 is TGCAGCTCCTCCCTGGGGCCAGATACGCAGTATTTT. Amino acids: CSSSLGPDTQYF.

The table lists this clone with a few counts. The chain employs TRBV2 and TRBJ2-7, with a weak D call TRBD2 (6 bases). Germline V lookup: CDR1 SNHLY, CDR2 FYNNEI. This CDR3 is 15 amino acids long. Trimming stripped 6 bases from V and 2 bases from J, with 17 bases between. CDR3 in amino acids: CASRPGAGLAYEQYF. The CDR3 DNA follows: TGTGCCAGCAGGCCGGGAGCGGGTCTCGCCTACGAGCAGTACTTC.